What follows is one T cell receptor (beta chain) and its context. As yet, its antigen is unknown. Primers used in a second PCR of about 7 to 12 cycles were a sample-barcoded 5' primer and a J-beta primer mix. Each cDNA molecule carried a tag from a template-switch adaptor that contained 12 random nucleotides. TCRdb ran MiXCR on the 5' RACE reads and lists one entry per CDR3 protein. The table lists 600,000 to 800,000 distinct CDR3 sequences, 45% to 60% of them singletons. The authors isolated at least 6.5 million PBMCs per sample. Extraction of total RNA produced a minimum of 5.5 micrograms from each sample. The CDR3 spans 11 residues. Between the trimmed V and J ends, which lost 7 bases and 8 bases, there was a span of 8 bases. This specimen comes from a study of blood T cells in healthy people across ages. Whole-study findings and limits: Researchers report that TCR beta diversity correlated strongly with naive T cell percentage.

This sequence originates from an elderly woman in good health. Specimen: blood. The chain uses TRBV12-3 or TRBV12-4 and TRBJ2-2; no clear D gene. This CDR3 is CASMRRGELFF. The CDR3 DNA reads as TGTGCCAGCATGCGACGGGGGGAGCTGTTTTTT.